The present entry profiles one T cell receptor (beta chain) with its context. These data belong to a study of CD8 T cells in Susac syndrome. The authors reverse transcribed about 0.5 to 1 ug RNA with random hexamers. TCR beta CDR3 was amplified by immunoSEQ multiplex PCR. This amplification extended across 54 Vbeta and 13 Jbeta segments. MiXCR, run by TCRdb on the immunoSEQ multiplex PCR reads, gives a single entry per CDR3 protein. The sample contains 130,000 or so distinct CDR3 sequences, approximately 95% of which appear only once. The sequence derives from a human donor with multiple sclerosis. The sample taken for sequencing was CD4+ T cells from PBMCs.

This CDR3 reads CASSPTSGHDEQFF. CDR3 bases: TGTGCCAGCAGCCCGACTAGCGGGCATGATGAGCAGTTCTTC. The V and J genes are TRBV9 and TRBJ2-1; 10 nucleotides agree with TRBD2. The CDR3 contains 14 residues. The V segment lost 4 bases and the J segment 8 bases; nucleotides outside the gene matches: 6. Per germline, CDR1 SGDLS and CDR2 YYNGEE.